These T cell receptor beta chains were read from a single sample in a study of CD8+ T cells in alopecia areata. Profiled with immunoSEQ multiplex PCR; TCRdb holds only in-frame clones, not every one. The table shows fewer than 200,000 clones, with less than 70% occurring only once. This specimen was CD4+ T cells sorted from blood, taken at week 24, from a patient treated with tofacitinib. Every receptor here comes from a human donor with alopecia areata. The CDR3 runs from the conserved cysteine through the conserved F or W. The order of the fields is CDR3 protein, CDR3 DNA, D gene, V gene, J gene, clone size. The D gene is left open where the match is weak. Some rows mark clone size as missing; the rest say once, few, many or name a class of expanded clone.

CDR3aa: CASSANYGYTF
CDR3nt: TGTGCCAGCAGTGCTAACTATGGCTACACCTTC
d_gene: -
v_gene: TRBV6-1
j_gene: TRBJ1-2
abundance: once

CDR3aa: CASSPGRGAYEQYF
CDR3nt: TGTGCCAGCTCACCGGGGCGGGGCGCCTACGAGCAGTACTTC
d_gene: -
v_gene: TRBV18
j_gene: TRBJ2-7
abundance: -

CDR3aa: CASSLEVGELFF
CDR3nt: TGCGCCAGCAGCTTGGAGGTCGGGGAGCTGTTTTTT
d_gene: -
v_gene: TRBV5-1
j_gene: TRBJ2-2
abundance: -

CDR3aa: CASSRADSRTPYEQYF
CDR3nt: TGTGCCAGCAGCAGAGCGGACAGTCGGACACCCTACGAGCAGTACTTC
d_gene: -
v_gene: TRBV5-6
j_gene: TRBJ2-7
abundance: -

CDR3aa: CASSLDLEKLFF
CDR3nt: TGTGCCAGCAGCTTAGATTTGGAAAAACTGTTTTTT
d_gene: -
v_gene: TRBV11-2
j_gene: TRBJ1-4
abundance: -

CDR3aa: CASTKRGQGIDEQYF
CDR3nt: TGTGCCAGCACCAAAAGGGGACAGGGGATCGACGAGCAGTACTTC
d_gene: TRBD1
v_gene: TRBV6-5
j_gene: TRBJ2-7
abundance: -

CDR3aa: CASSRGPWDQPQHF
CDR3nt: TGCGCCAGCAGTCGCGGGCCTTGGGATCAGCCCCAGCATTTT
d_gene: -
v_gene: TRBV4-1
j_gene: TRBJ1-5
abundance: -

CDR3aa: CASSEALREVYGYTF
CDR3nt: TGTGCCAGCAGTGAAGCGCTTAGGGAAGTCTATGGCTACACCTTC
d_gene: -
v_gene: TRBV2
j_gene: TRBJ1-2
abundance: -

CDR3aa: CASSQDRSPGSYEQYF
CDR3nt: TGCGCCAGCAGCCAAGATCGGTCGCCGGGATCCTACGAGCAGTACTTC
d_gene: -
v_gene: TRBV4-1
j_gene: TRBJ2-7
abundance: many

CDR3aa: CASSQTTGTRPYNEQFF
CDR3nt: TGTGCCAGCAGCCAGACCACCGGGACTAGGCCCTACAATGAGCAGTTCTTC
d_gene: TRBD2
v_gene: TRBV7-2
j_gene: TRBJ2-1
abundance: many

CDR3aa: CASARQGQNTEAFF
CDR3nt: TGTGCCAGCGCCAGACAGGGTCAGAACACTGAAGCTTTCTTT
d_gene: TRBD1
v_gene: TRBV25-1
j_gene: TRBJ1-1
abundance: -

CDR3aa: CASSQNRDYSTDTQYF
CDR3nt: TGTGCCAGCAGCCAGAACCGGGACTATAGCACAGATACGCAGTATTTT
d_gene: TRBD2
v_gene: TRBV4-2
j_gene: TRBJ2-3
abundance: -

CDR3aa: CAISESAGRETQYF
CDR3nt: TGTGCCATCAGTGAGTCGGCGGGCCGAGAGACCCAGTACTTC
d_gene: -
v_gene: TRBV10-3
j_gene: TRBJ2-5
abundance: -

CDR3aa: CSGGVAETQYF
CDR3nt: TGCAGCGGGGGGGTTGCGGAGACCCAGTACTTC
d_gene: -
v_gene: TRBV29-1
j_gene: TRBJ2-5
abundance: -

CDR3aa: CSVPMFGQVRRLRQETQYF
CDR3nt: TGCAGCGTTCCCATGTTTGGACAGGTTAGGCGTTTGCGCCAAGAGACCCAGTACTTC
d_gene: TRBD1
v_gene: TRBV29-1
j_gene: TRBJ2-5
abundance: -

CDR3aa: CASSSPSGDPLHF
CDR3nt: TGTGCCAGCAGCTCCCCGAGCGGGGACCCCCTCCACTTT
d_gene: -
v_gene: TRBV7-9
j_gene: TRBJ1-6
abundance: many

CDR3aa: CASSPVTVGETQYF
CDR3nt: TGTGCCAGCAGCCCTGTTACTGTGGGGGAGACCCAGTACTTC
d_gene: -
v_gene: TRBV5-6
j_gene: TRBJ2-5
abundance: -

CDR3aa: CAWSDQGVGEKLFF
CDR3nt: TGTGCCTGGAGCGACCAGGGCGTAGGTGAAAAACTGTTTTTT
d_gene: -
v_gene: TRBV30
j_gene: TRBJ1-4
abundance: -

CDR3aa: CSVTRGTRDNEQFF
CDR3nt: TGCAGCGTAACTAGGGGGACTAGGGACAATGAGCAGTTCTTC
d_gene: TRBD2
v_gene: TRBV29-1
j_gene: TRBJ2-1
abundance: -

CDR3aa: CSARGYEKLFF
CDR3nt: TGCAGTGCTAGGGGTTATGAAAAACTGTTTTTT
d_gene: -
v_gene: TRBV20-1
j_gene: TRBJ1-4
abundance: many

CDR3aa: CASSVTGREQYF
CDR3nt: TGCGCCAGCAGCGTGACAGGGCGCGAGCAGTACTTC
d_gene: TRBD1
v_gene: TRBV5-1
j_gene: TRBJ2-7
abundance: once

CDR3aa: CTSNRVSRGAFF
CDR3nt: TGCACCTCTAACCGGGTCTCCAGGGGAGCTTTCTTT
d_gene: -
v_gene: TRBV29-1
j_gene: TRBJ1-1
abundance: -

CDR3aa: CASKATGVNSPLHF
CDR3nt: TGTGCCAGCAAGGCGACAGGGGTTAATTCACCCCTCCACTTT
d_gene: TRBD1
v_gene: TRBV6-5
j_gene: TRBJ1-6
abundance: -

CDR3aa: CASSQTGWVGYGYTF
CDR3nt: TGCGCCAGCAGCCAAACAGGGTGGGTAGGGTATGGCTACACCTTC
d_gene: -
v_gene: TRBV4-1
j_gene: TRBJ1-2
abundance: once

CDR3aa: CASSQEVGFRSPLHF
CDR3nt: TGTGCCAGCAGCCAAGAAGTAGGGTTCCGTTCACCCCTCCACTTT
d_gene: -
v_gene: TRBV14
j_gene: TRBJ1-6
abundance: -

CDR3aa: CASSYMTFANEQFF
CDR3nt: TGTGCCAGCAGCTATATGACTTTTGCCAATGAGCAGTTCTTC
d_gene: -
v_gene: TRBV7-6
j_gene: TRBJ2-1
abundance: -

CDR3aa: CASSTGARDTIYF
CDR3nt: TGTGCCAGCTCAACAGGGGCTCGGGACACCATATATTTT
d_gene: TRBD1
v_gene: TRBV25-1
j_gene: TRBJ1-3
abundance: -

CDR3aa: CAWSVSADTQYF
CDR3nt: TGTGCCTGGAGTGTAAGTGCAGATACGCAGTATTTT
d_gene: -
v_gene: TRBV30
j_gene: TRBJ2-3
abundance: -

CDR3aa: CASSPRRGSYEQYF
CDR3nt: TGTGCCAGCAGCCCCCGACGGGGCTCCTACGAGCAGTACTTC
d_gene: -
v_gene: TRBV7-2
j_gene: TRBJ2-7
abundance: -

CDR3aa: CSATRQGYTF
CDR3nt: TGCAGTGCGACCCGACAGGGCTACACCTTC
d_gene: -
v_gene: TRBV20-1
j_gene: TRBJ1-2
abundance: -

CDR3aa: CSVGRQGLNTEAFF
CDR3nt: TGCAGCGTTGGGCGCCAAGGCCTGAACACTGAAGCTTTCTTT
d_gene: -
v_gene: TRBV29-1
j_gene: TRBJ1-1
abundance: -

CDR3aa: CASSEAWRPQETQYF
CDR3nt: TGTGCCAGCAGTGAAGCGTGGCGGCCCCAAGAGACCCAGTACTTC
d_gene: -
v_gene: TRBV2
j_gene: TRBJ2-5
abundance: -

CDR3aa: CASSFGSGNTEAFF
CDR3nt: TGTGCCAGCAGCTTCGGCTCAGGGAACACTGAAGCTTTCTTT
d_gene: -
v_gene: TRBV4-1
j_gene: TRBJ1-1
abundance: once

CDR3aa: CASSLQRMRTDTQYF
CDR3nt: TGTGCCAGCAGTCTCCAGAGGATGCGGACAGATACGCAGTATTTT
d_gene: -
v_gene: TRBV27
j_gene: TRBJ2-3
abundance: -